The 15 T cell receptor beta chains below all came from one sample that was sequenced in a study of cytomegalovirus exposure and HLA in healthy donors (dated by TCRdb to the late 2010s). The library was obtained by the immunoSEQ multiplex PCR assay. For the multiplex PCR, a mixture combining 60 forward primers for TCR Vbeta segments and 13 reverse primers for TCR Jbeta segments was used. As stored in TCRdb, this immuneACCESS dataset retains in-frame rearrangements with V and J assigned. A fraction of the clones does not appear; measured against another copy, unresolved V genes explain less than half of the discrepancy, and the remainder lacks a known reason. This sample is represented by around 78,000 clones; approximately 88% of them were singletons. The ten largest clones take up roughly 2.4% of the sample. The sequenced sample was PBMCs. The receptors originated from a woman between 50 and 59 years old in good health and CMV-seronegative.

V and J are TRBV19 and TRBJ1-1; 8 nucleotides align to TRBD1. The CDR3 runs to 14 residues. J was trimmed by 4 bases and V by 3 bases; bases with no gene match: 4. Germline V gene data show CDR1 as LNHDA and CDR2 as SQIVND (reference sequence). For the CDR3, the DNA is TGTGCCAGTAGTATTCGGACAGGGCTCACTGAAGCTTTCTTT. Encoded protein: CASSIRTGLTEAFF.

In DNA form, the CDR3 reads TGTGCCAGCAGCTTAGTGGTCAGGGTCGAAGCTTTCTTT. Translation: CASSLVVRVEAFF. The rearrangement uses TRBV7-2 and TRBJ1-1; tentatively, D is TRBD1 (5 bases). V lost 1 base and J 8 bases, leaving 11 bases between the germline ends. This CDR3 region has 13 residues. In germline, CDR1 is SGHTA, CDR2 FQGNSA.

CDR3 sequence: CASSLGTGWNQPQHF. The CDR3 coding sequence is TGTGCCAGCAGCCTGGGGACAGGGTGGAATCAGCCCCAGCATTTT. V is TRBV11-2 and J is TRBJ1-5, with 9 bases aligning to TRBD1. The V segment lost 5 bases and the J segment 4 bases; nucleotides outside the gene matches: 6. Germline V gene lookup returns CDR1 SGHAT and CDR2 FQNNGV. This CDR3 spans 15 amino acids.

The chain carries TRBV7-8 and TRBJ2-5; a weak D match, TRBD2 (5 bases). The germline V gene has CDR1 SGHVS and CDR2 FQNEAQ. Trimming removed 5 bases at V and 3 bases at J, with 16 bases between. CDR3 length: 15 amino acids. CDR3 sequence (DNA): TGTGCCAGCAGCGCGTTATCCGGGGATAAAGAGACCCAGTACTTC. Translation gives CASSALSGDKETQYF.

The V call is TRBV28, the J call TRBJ1-5; 8 nucleotides agree with TRBD1. Trimming cost V 6 bases and J 7 bases; bases outside gene matches: 17. Germline CDR1 reads MDHEN; CDR2 reads SYDVKM. This CDR3 has 17 amino acids. The chain's CDR3 is CASSQRGSGGRVQPQHF. The CDR3 DNA reads as TGTGCCAGCAGCCAGCGGGGCTCAGGGGGCCGGGTGCAGCCCCAGCATTTT.

The chain couples TRBV5-6 to TRBJ2-3; no firm D call. The V gene lost 2 bases and the J gene lost 0 bases, with 19 bases spanning the gap. Germline CDR1 SGHDT, CDR2 YYEEEE. The CDR3 consists of 18 residues. The CDR3 bases are TGTGCCAGCAGCTTATTTGGTAAGACAAGTACTAGCACAGATACGCAGTATTTT. Its translation is CASSLFGKTSTSTDTQYF.

In its sample, this clone was seen a few times. The V gene is TRBV28, the J gene TRBJ2-3, with 8 bases fitting TRBD1. The CDR3 consists of 15 residues. Germline trimming cut 3 bases from V and 7 bases from J; bases unmatched to any gene: 9. Germline assignment: CDR1 MDHEN and CDR2 SYDVKM. The CDR3 coding sequence is TGTGCCAGCAGTTTCAGGACAGGGATAGACTATACGCAGTATTTT. Translation: CASSFRTGIDYTQYF.

The chain joins TRBV7-3 to TRBJ2-3; TRBD1 matches at 8 bases. V was clipped by 5 bases and J by 0 bases; unmatched bases: 4. The CDR3 loop spans 15 amino acids. Germline values: CDR1 SGHTA, CDR2 FQGTGA. The CDR3 nucleotides read TGTGCCAGCAGCGGACAGGGACGGAGCACAGATACGCAGTATTTT. Protein product: CASSGQGRSTDTQYF.

CDR3 sequence: CASSEREGGQGYEQYF. The CDR3 DNA reads as TGTGCCAGCAGTGAAAGAGAGGGAGGTCAGGGCTACGAGCAGTACTTC. The genes are TRBV2 and TRBJ2-7, with a tentative D call TRBD2 (6 bases). The CDR3 contains 16 residues. V dropped 2 bases and J dropped 3 bases, with 17 bases sitting between them. In germline, CDR1 is SNHLY, CDR2 FYNNEI.

This clone was detected once. The chain links TRBV4-3 to TRBJ2-1, with D hard to call. V gave up 0 bases and J gave up 6 bases, with 6 bases separating them. Germline CDR1 LGHNA, CDR2 YSLEER. The CDR3 consists of 13 residues. The CDR3 is CASSQDTPNEQFF. CDR3 DNA sequence: TGCGCCAGCAGCCAAGATACACCCAATGAGCAGTTCTTC.

The rearrangement links TRBV5-1 to TRBJ1-1; TRBD1 matches 8 bases. V shed 4 bases and J 5 bases; nucleotides not matched to a gene: 16. The CDR3 is made up of 17 amino acids. CDR1 SGHRS and CDR2 YFSETQ come from the germline V gene. CDR3: CASSHRQGWGSGTEAFF. The DNA for the CDR3 is TGCGCCAGCAGCCATCGACAGGGGTGGGGGTCGGGAACTGAAGCTTTCTTT.

The chain joins TRBV7-8 to TRBJ2-1, with TRBD2 matching over 7 bases. With V trimmed by 5 bases and J by 8 bases, 15 bases remained unmatched. The CDR3 loop spans 16 amino acids. CDR1 is SGHVS and CDR2 is FQNEAQ in the germline V gene. CDR3 DNA sequence: TGTGCCAGCAGCGCTAGCGGCTCTGTCCTCTGGGATGAGCAGTTCTTC. It yields the protein CASSASGSVLWDEQFF.

This chain uses TRBV5-1 with TRBJ2-1; 14 positions agree with TRBD2. Trimming cost V 0 bases and J 6 bases; bases outside gene matches: 5. Germline V gene sequence: CDR1 SGHRS, CDR2 YFSETQ. The CDR3 spans 17 residues. CDR3 nucleotides: TGCGCCAGCAGCTTGGGGACTAGCGGGAGGCTGTCCAATGAGCAGTTCTTC. This translates into CASSLGTSGRLSNEQFF.

The chain carries TRBV5-4 and TRBJ2-5; a possible D gene is TRBD1 (6 bases). V was trimmed by 1 base and J by 2 bases, leaving 9 bases between them. CDR1 SGHNT and CDR2 YYREEE come from the germline V gene (reference sequence). The CDR3 is 14 residues long. As DNA, the CDR3 is TGTGCCAGCAGCTTGAGGGACACTCAAGAGACCCAGTACTTC. Encoded protein: CASSLRDTQETQYF.

V gene TRBV9 combines with J gene TRBJ2-3; D is possibly TRBD2 (6 bases). Per the germline V gene, CDR1 is SGDLS and CDR2 is YYNGEE. Trimming shortened V by 0 bases and J by 4 bases, and 12 bases separated the two germline ends. The CDR3 runs to 15 residues. The DNA of the CDR3 is TGTGCCAGCAGCGTAGCGGGAGAATTCGCAGATACGCAGTATTTT. Its translation: CASSVAGEFADTQYF.